The 3 T cell receptor beta chains presented below share a single source sample, sequenced in a study of T cells in Graves' hyperthyroidism and ophthalmopathy. It was RNA transcripts that yielded the amplified TCR beta CDR3 regions. Primed by the HTBI set, a first-round RT-PCR was run on the TCR CDR3. From the multiplex PCR reads, TCRdb called clonotypes with MiXCR, one entry per CDR3 protein. The sample records 470,000 or so distinct CDR3 sequences, more than 20% being singletons. The sequenced material came from blood. These receptors were obtained from a man between 18 and 35 years old with Graves' hyperthyroidism.

This clonotype was detected ten times or more. The chain uses TRBV6-5 and TRBJ1-2; 9 bases match TRBD1. The CDR3 has 16 amino acids. Germline values: CDR1 MNHEY, CDR2 SVGAGI. V lost 2 bases, J lost 4 bases, and 8 bases stayed unmatched. The CDR3 nucleotides are TGTGCCAGCAGTTACATAAACAGGGGGCCGTTCTATGGCTACACCTTC. Translated: CASSYINRGPFYGYTF.

This clonotype has ten or more counts. This chain links TRBV2 with TRBJ2-6; TRBD1 matches 8 bases. V was clipped by 9 bases and J by 0 bases; unmatched bases: 7. The CDR3 is 16 residues long. Germline V lookup: CDR1 SNHLY, CDR2 FYNNEI. CDR3 protein: CASKTGAFSGANVLTF. For the CDR3, the DNA is TGTGCCAGTAAGACAGGGGCGTTCTCTGGGGCCAACGTCCTGACTTTC.

A remark on this clonotype: A read error may be the cause here, since a much bigger clone is one base away. The DNA of the CDR3 is TGTGCCAGCAGCTTAGACGACCATAACTATGGCTACGCCTTC. Its protein is CASSLDDHNYGYAF. V is TRBV7-9 and J is TRBJ1-2; D gene unclear. From germline, CDR1 is SEHNR and CDR2 FQNEAQ (reference sequence). The CDR3 length is 14 residues.